This T cell receptor (beta chain) was observed in a study of response to subunit inactivated influenza vaccine (dated by TCRdb to between 2018 and 2020). Broadly, across the study: Deep quantitative profiling of the T cell receptor repertoire was used in the study to follow responses to a trivalent subunit inactivated influenza vaccine.

The library was prepared using RT-PCR. Sequencing was carried out with an Illumina HiSeq 2500. TCRdb applied fastp at Q25 and MiXCR to the public reads, then kept only in-frame beta chains. Rows are combined by CDR3 protein, so each entry shows the most common genes and DNA. Recorded for this sample are approximately 490,000 distinct CDR3 sequences; approximately 7.7% of them occurred a single time. The top ten constitute approximately 14% of the sample. Measured from the cysteine to the phenylalanine, the CDR3 is 12 residues long. Of all the DNA, just the CDR3 is kept, 36 bases in frame from base 1. V drops 6 bases and J drops 8 bases, leaving 13 bases in between. For CDR1 and CDR2, the germline V gene (reference sequence) lists LGHDT and YNNKEL. This clonotype was seen ten or more times. This clone's antigen is unknown. Base qualities are not recorded, but no much larger clone differs from it by a single base.

The paper's findings and limits, for the study overall: According to the authors, only a limited number of new T cells may be recruited by each seasonal influenza vaccination.

This sequence uses TRBV3-1 and TRBJ1-2; the D gene is perhaps TRBD1, from 5 matching bases. The sequence came from a man aged 50 to 69 who received an inactivated influenza vaccine. Donor details come from another sample of the same person, matched by shared clones. Sequenced material: PBMCs from blood, taken around 25 months after vaccination. The CDR3 region reads CASSRQGGGYTF. The DNA sequence is given as TGTGCCAGCAGTCGCCAGGGTGGCGGCTACACCTTC.